What follows are 2 T cell receptor beta chains derived from one specimen sequenced in a study of cytomegalovirus exposure and HLA in healthy donors. Use of 60 Vbeta and 13 Jbeta primers characterized the PCR. Some clones are missing from TCRdb's copy, which holds only in-frame ones; the method was immunoSEQ multiplex PCR. The repertoire holds over 65,000 clones, with around 74% as singletons. The material sequenced was PBMCs. The receptors here all came from a woman aged 30 to 39 in good health and CMV-seropositive.

The chain combines TRBV4-3 with TRBJ2-1, with D perhaps matching TRBD1 (6 bases). Germline-derived CDR1 and CDR2 are LGHNA and YSLEER. Trimming left V 0 bases short and J 6 bases short, with 12 bases between. CDR3 length: 15 amino acids. This chain's CDR3 is CASSQEGTNLNEQFF. In nucleotides, the CDR3 is TGCGCCAGCAGCCAAGAGGGGACAAATCTCAATGAGCAGTTCTTC.

V and J are TRBV28 and TRBJ2-1, with 11 bases that match TRBD2. After removal of 5 bases from V and 7 bases from J, the junction contained 13 bases not matched to a gene. This CDR3 has 17 amino acids. Germline V gene lookup returns CDR1 MDHEN and CDR2 SYDVKM. The CDR3 DNA sequence: TGTGCCAGCAGTATACTAGCGGGAGAATCCGTCGGTAATGAGCAGTTCTTC. It translates to CASSILAGESVGNEQFF.